This TCR beta chain was found in a study of beta chain bispecific antibodies for T cell cancers (dated by TCRdb to the early 2020s). About the investigation overall: After T cells from healthy donors were cocultured with bispecific antibodies and T cell leukemia lines, the researchers used TRBV sequencing of the cells that survived to measure how much each TRBV family was depleted. On the cell surface, TRBV12 (TRBV12-3) was expressed by Jurkat cells, whereas TRBV5-5 was expressed by HPB-ALL cells. The paper as a whole reports these results and caveats: Cross-reactivity of the anti-TRBV5-5 antibody with TRBV5-6 was attributed to high sequence similarity between the two genes. Every sequenced sample was a mix of normal T cells and leukemia cell line cells, and most of the targeted TRBV signal originated from the leukemia cells instead of the normal T cells.

For CDR1 and CDR2, the germline V gene lists MNHEY and SVGAGI. The CDR3 covers 12 residues, taking in both the cysteine and the phenylalanine. Only the CDR3 part of the read is kept: 36 bases, read in frame from the first base. V was cut back by 5 bases and J by 5 bases, leaving a gap of 9 bases between them. This clonotype was found many times. Its antigen has not been determined. Base qualities are not provided; no much larger clone lies one nucleotide away. T cells were expanded from blood mononuclear cells with anti-CD3 antibody OKT3 or CD3/CD28 Dynabeads for 2 to 3 days. Expanded T cells were maintained in RPMI 1640 supplemented with around 9.3% fetal bovine serum, recombinant human IL-2 (around 98 IU/ml) and IL-7 (about 4.6 ng/ml). Each coculture contained approximately 5 x 10^4 normal T cells, approximately 5 x 10^4 target cells and bispecific antibody in roughly 0.1 mL and was incubated for around 15 hours at 37 degrees C. Every bispecific antibody was made of two single-chain variable fragments, expressed in a single-chain diabody format carrying a His tag. Effector T cells came from healthy human donors; peripheral blood mononuclear cells were isolated from leukapheresis samples by Ficoll density gradient centrifugation.

Unique molecular identifier barcodes were incorporated into the libraries and were used for clonotype quantification. Qiagen AllPrep DNA/RNA Micro kits were used to isolate total RNA, and an Agilent TapeStation was used to check RNA quality. TCR beta libraries were built by 5' RACE: cDNA synthesis followed by two PCR steps using TCR beta constant-region gene-specific primers. Sequencing of the TCR beta libraries was done on an Illumina MiSeq platform. The paper's processing steps were these. Reads were processed with MIGEC, MiXCR and VDJtools. Clonotype frequency was computed as the clonotype's share of unique molecular identifiers among all unique molecular identifiers in the sample. Nonfunctional TRBV genes classified in IMGT as pseudogenes or open reading frames, such as TRBV1, TRBV12-1 and TRBV21, were excluded. TCRdb reprocessing: public reads trimmed at Q25 with fastp, clones called with MiXCR, in-frame beta chains kept. CDR3 protein duplicates are merged, each entry listing the most common genes and DNA. What appears here as the V and J calls and clone size reflects TCRdb's work, not the paper's. For this sample there are just over 20,000 distinct CDR3 sequences; about 2.6% appear just once. The ten top clones hold about a third of the sample.

The clonotype comes from a human donor in good health. Some clones in this sample may be carry-over from other donors' samples. The chain is encoded by TRBV6-5 joined to TRBJ2-5; no D gene call is confident. The source material was healthy donor T cells cultured with leukemia cells. The nucleotides read TGTGCCAGCAGTCCATCTTTCGAGACCCAGTACTTC. This codes for CASSPSFETQYF.